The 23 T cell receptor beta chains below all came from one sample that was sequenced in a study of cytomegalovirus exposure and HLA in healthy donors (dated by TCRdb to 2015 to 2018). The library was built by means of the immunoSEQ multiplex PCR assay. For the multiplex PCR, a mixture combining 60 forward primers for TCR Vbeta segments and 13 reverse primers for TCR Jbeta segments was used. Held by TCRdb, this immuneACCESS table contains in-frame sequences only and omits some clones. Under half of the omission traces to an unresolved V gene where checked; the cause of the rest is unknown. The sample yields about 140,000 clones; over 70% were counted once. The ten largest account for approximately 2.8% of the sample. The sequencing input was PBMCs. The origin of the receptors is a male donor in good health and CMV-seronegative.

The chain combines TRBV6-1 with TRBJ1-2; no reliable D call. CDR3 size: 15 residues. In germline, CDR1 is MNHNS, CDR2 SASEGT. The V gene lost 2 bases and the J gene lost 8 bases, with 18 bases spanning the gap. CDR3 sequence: CASSENVLGSGGYTF. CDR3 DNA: TGTGCCAGCAGTGAAAATGTGTTAGGTTCAGGAGGCTACACCTTC.

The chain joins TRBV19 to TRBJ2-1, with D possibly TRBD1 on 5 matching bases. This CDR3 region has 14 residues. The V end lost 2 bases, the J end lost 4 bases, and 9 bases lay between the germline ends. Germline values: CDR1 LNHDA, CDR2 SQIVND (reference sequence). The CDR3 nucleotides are TGTGCCAGTAGTATAAGGGGATGGTACAATGAGCAGTTCTTC. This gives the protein CASSIRGWYNEQFF.

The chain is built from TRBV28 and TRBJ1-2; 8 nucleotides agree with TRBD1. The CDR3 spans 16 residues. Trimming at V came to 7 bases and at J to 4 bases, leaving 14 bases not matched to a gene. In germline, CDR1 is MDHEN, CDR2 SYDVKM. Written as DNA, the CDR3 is TGTGCCAGCATCACTCCGCACCACAGGGGGGGCTATGGCTACACCTTC. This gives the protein CASITPHHRGGYGYTF.

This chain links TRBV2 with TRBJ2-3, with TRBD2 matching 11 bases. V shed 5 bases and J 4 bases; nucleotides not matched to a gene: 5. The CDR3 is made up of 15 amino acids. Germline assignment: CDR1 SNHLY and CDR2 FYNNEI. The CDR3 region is CASSLAGGPADTQYF. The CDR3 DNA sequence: TGTGCCAGCAGTTTAGCGGGAGGGCCCGCAGATACGCAGTATTTT.

CDR3 loop: CASSPDRVSTGELFF. The DNA of the CDR3 is TGTGCCAGCAGTCCCGACAGGGTGTCCACCGGGGAGCTGTTTTTT. The chain combines TRBV28 with TRBJ2-2; 7 positions match TRBD1. Germline CDR1 reads MDHEN; CDR2 reads SYDVKM. This CDR3 is built from 15 residues. The V segment lost 5 bases and the J segment 4 bases; nucleotides outside the gene matches: 7.

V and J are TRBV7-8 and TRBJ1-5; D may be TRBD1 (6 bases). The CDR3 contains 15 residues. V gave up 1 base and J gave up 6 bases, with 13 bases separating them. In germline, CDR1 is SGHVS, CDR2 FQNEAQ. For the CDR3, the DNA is TGTGCCAGCAGCTTAGATCTGGGGGCAAGTCAGCCCCAGCATTTT. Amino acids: CASSLDLGASQPQHF.

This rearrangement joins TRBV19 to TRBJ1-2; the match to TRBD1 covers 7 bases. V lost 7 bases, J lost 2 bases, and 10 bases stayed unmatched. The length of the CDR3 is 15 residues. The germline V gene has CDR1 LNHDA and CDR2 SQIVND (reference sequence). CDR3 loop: CASTIGRGRNYGYTF. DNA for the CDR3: TGTGCCAGTACTATTGGCAGGGGGAGGAACTATGGCTACACCTTC.

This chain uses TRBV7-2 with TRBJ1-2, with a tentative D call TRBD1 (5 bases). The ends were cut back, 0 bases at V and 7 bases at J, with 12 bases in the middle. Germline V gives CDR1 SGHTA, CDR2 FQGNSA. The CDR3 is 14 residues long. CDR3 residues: CASSLASRQTGYTF. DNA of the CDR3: TGTGCCAGCAGCTTAGCGTCGCGACAGACTGGCTACACCTTC.

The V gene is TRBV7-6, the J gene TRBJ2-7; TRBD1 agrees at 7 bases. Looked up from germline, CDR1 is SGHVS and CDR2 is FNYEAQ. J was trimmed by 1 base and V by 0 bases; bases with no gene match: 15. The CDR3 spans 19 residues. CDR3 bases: TGTGCCAGCAGCTTAGCGGTTCATGCCGAGACAGGGCTATCCTACGAGCAGTACTTC. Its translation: CASSLAVHAETGLSYEQYF.

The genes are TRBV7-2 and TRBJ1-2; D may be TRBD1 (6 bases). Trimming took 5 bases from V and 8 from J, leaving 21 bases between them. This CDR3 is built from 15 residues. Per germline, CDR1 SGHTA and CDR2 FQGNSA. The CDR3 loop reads CASSPPYRDSKGYTF. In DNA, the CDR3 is TGTGCCAGCAGCCCGCCGTACAGGGATTCAAAGGGCTACACCTTC.

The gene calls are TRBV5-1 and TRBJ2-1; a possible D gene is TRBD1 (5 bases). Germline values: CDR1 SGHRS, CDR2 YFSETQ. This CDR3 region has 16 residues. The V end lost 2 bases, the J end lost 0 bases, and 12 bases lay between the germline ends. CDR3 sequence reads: CASSLLTDLSYNEQFF. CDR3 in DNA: TGCGCCAGCAGCTTACTGACAGACCTCTCCTACAATGAGCAGTTCTTC.

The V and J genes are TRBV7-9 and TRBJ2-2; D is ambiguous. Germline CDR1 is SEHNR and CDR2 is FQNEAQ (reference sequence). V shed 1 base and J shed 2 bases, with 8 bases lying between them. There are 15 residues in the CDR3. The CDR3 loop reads CASSLVPPNTGELFF. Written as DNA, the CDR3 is TGTGCCAGCAGCTTAGTTCCCCCTAACACCGGGGAGCTGTTTTTT. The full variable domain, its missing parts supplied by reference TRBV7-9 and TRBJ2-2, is DTGVSQNPRHKITKRGQNVTFRCDPISEHNRLYWYRQTLGQGPEFLTYFQNEAQLEKSRLLSDRFSAERPKGSFSTLEIQRTEQGDSAMYLCASSLVPPNTGELFFGEGSRLTVL.

CDR3 DNA sequence: TGTGCCAGCAGGCGAGGAGGGAATGACAATCAGCCCCAGCATTTT. Amino acid sequence: CASRRGGNDNQPQHF. The V gene is TRBV28, the J gene TRBJ1-5; D is ambiguous. Germline values: CDR1 MDHEN, CDR2 SYDVKM. The CDR3 length is 15 residues. V lost 6 bases and J 3 bases, leaving 15 bases between the germline ends.

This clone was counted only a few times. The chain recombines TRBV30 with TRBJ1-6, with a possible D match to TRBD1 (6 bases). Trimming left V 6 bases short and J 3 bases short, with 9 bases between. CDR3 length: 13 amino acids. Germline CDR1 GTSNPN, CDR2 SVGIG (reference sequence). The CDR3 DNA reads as TGTGCCTGCCAACAGGGCTATAATTCACCCCTCCACTTT. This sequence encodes CACQQGYNSPLHF.

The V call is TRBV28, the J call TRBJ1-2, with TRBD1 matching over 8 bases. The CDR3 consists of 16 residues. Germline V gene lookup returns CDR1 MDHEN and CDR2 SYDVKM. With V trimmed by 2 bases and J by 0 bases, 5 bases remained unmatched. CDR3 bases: TGTGCCAGCAGTTTAGGAGGGACAGGACCTAACTATGGCTACACCTTC. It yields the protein CASSLGGTGPNYGYTF.

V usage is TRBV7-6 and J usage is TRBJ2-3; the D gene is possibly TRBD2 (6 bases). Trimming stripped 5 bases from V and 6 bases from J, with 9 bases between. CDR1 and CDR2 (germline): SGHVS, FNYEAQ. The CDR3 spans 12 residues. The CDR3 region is CASSPGRDTQYF. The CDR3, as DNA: TGTGCCAGCAGCCCAGGGAGGGATACGCAGTATTTT. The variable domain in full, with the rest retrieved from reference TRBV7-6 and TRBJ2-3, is GAGVSQSPRYKVTKRGQDVALRCDPISGHVSLYWYRQALGQGPEFLTYFNYEAQQDKSGLPNDRFSAERPEGSISTLTIQRTEQRDSAMYRCASSPGRDTQYFGPGTRLTVL.

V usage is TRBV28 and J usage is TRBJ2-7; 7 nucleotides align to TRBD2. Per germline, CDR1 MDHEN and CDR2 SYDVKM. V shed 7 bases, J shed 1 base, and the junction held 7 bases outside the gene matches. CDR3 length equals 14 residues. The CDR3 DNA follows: TGTGCCAGCACCCAGGGAGGGCTTTCCTACGAGCAGTACTTC. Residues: CASTQGGLSYEQYF.

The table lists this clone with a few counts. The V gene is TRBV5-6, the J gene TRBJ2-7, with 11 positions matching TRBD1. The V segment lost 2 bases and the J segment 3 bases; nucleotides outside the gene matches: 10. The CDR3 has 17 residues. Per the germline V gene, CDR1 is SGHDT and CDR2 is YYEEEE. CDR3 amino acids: CASSLAPAGTGGYEQYF. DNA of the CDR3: TGTGCCAGCAGCTTAGCCCCGGCCGGGACAGGGGGCTACGAGCAGTACTTC.

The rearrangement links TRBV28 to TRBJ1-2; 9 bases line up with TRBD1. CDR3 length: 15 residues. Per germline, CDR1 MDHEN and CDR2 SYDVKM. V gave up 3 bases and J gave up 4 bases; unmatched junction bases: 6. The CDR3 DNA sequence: TGTGCCAGCAGTTTCCCGGACAGGGGTGGCTATGGCTACACCTTC. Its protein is CASSFPDRGGYGYTF.

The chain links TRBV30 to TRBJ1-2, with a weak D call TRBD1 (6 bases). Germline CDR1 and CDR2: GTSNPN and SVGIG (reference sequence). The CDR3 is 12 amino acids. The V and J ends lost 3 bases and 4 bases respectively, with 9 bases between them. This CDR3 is CAWRDSRYGYTF. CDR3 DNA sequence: TGTGCCTGGAGGGACAGTCGCTATGGCTACACCTTC.

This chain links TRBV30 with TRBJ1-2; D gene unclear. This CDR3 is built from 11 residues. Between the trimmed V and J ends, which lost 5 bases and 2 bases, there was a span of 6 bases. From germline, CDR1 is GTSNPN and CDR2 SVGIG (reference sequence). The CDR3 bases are TGTGCCTGGTCGGTAAACTATGGCTACACCTTC. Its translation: CAWSVNYGYTF.

CDR3: CASSFSSVGVSMNTEAFF. CDR3 coding DNA: TGTGCCAGCAGTTTTTCTTCTGTCGGTGTATCGATGAACACTGAAGCTTTCTTT. The rearrangement joins TRBV27 to TRBJ1-1; no firm D call. V dropped 3 bases and J dropped 0 bases, with 20 bases sitting between them. The length of the CDR3 is 18 residues. Germline V gene sequence: CDR1 MNHEY, CDR2 SMNVEV (reference sequence).

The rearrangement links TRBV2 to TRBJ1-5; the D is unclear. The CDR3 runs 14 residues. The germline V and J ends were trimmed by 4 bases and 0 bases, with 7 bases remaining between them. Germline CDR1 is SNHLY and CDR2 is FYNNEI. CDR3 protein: CASSAVYSNQPQHF. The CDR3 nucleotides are TGTGCCAGCAGTGCTGTTTATAGCAATCAGCCCCAGCATTTT.